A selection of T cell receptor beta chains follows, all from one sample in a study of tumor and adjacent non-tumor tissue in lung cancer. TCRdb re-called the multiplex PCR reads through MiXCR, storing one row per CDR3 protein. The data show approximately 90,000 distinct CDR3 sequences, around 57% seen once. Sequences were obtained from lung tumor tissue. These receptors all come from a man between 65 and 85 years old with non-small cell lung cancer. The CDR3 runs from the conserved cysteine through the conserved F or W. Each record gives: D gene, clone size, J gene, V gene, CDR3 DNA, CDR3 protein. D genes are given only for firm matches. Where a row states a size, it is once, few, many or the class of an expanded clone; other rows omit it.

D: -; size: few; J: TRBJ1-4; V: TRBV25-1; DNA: TGTGCCAGCAGTTGGGGCAGTGAAAAACTGTTTTTT; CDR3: CASSWGSEKLFF
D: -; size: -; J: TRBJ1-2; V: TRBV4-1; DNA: TGCGCCAGTAGCCAACATCGGCCGAGCGGAGGTTACACCTTC; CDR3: CASSQHRPSGGYTF
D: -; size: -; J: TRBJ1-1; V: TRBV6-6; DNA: TGTGCCAGCAGTTACCCCGGGATAGTGGAAGCTTTCTTT; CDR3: CASSYPGIVEAFF
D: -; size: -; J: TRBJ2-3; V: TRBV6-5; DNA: TGTGTCAGCAGTATCCGGGCCCTGTCGGCAGATACGCAGTATTTT; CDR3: CVSSIRALSADTQYF
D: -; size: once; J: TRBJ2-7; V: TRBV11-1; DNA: TGTGCCAGCAGCTTTTCGAGAGGCCACTCCTACGAGCGGTACTTC; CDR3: CASSFSRGHSYERYF
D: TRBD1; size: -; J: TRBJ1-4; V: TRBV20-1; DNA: TGCAGTTTCCAGGGCAGGGGGCGGCCTAATGAAAAACTGTTTTTT; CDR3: CSFQGRGRPNEKLFF
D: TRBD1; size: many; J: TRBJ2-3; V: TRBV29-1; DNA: TGCAGCGCCACAGGGGGCGGTACGCAGTATTTT; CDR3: CSATGGGTQYF
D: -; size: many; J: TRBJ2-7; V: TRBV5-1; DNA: TGCGCCAGCAGCCAACTCAGCGTTAGCTCCTACGAGCAGTACTTC; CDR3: CASSQLSVSSYEQYF
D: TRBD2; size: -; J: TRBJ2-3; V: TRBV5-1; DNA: TGCGCCAGTAGTCCAGGACTAGCGAGGGGTACGCAGTATTTT; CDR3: CASSPGLARGTQYF
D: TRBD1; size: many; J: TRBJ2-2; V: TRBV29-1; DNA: TGCAGCGTTGGGCAGGGGGTGGGCACCGGGGAGCTGTTTTTT; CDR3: CSVGQGVGTGELFF
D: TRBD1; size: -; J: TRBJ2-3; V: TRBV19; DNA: TGTGCCAGTAGTACCTGTGGACAGGGCGGTCTAGCGTGGGATACAGATACGCAGTATTTT; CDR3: CASSTCGQGGLAWDTDTQYF
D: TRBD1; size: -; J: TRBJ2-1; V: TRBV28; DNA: TGTGTCATCAGTCCCCTGGGACAGGGATACAATGAGCAGTTCTTC; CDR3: CVISPLGQGYNEQFF
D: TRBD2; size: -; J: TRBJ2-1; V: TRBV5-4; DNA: TGTGCCAGCACCCAGACTAGCGGGAGCCCCAACAATGAGCAGCTCTTC; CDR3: CASTQTSGSPNNEQLF
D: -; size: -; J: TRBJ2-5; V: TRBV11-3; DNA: TGTGCCAGCAGCCAAGGCTTGGGAGAGATCCATTACTTC; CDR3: CASSQGLGEIHYF
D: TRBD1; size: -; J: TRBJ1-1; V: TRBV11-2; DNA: TGTGCCAACAGCCCCGGGACAGGGGTTCGTCCTTTCTTT; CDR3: CANSPGTGVRPFF
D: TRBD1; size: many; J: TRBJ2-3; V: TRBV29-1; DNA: TGCAGCGCCGACAGGGGCACAGATACGCAGTATTTT; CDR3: CSADRGTDTQYF
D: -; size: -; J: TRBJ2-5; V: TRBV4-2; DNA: TGTGCCAGTAGCGCCACCCCAGCCACGGTACAAGAGACCCGGTACTTC; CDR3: CASSATPATVQETRYF
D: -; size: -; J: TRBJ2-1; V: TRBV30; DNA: TGTGCCTGGATATGGGGGGTGAAGGCTGAGCAGTTCTTC; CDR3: CAWIWGVKAEQFF
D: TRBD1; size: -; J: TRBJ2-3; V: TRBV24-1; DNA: TGTGTCACCAGTGATCTGGACAGGGGGACGCAGTATTTT; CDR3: CVTSDLDRGTQYF
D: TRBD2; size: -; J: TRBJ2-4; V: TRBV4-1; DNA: TGCGCCAGCAACCCGGGTGGCGGGGGATATCTAGCCAAAAACATTCAGTACTTC; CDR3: CASNPGGGGYLAKNIQYF
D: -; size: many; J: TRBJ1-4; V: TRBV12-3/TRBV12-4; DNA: TGTGCCAGCAGTCGTAACAGGGCAACTAATGAAAAACTGTTTTTT; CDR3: CASSRNRATNEKLFF
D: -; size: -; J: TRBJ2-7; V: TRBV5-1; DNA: TGCGCCAGCAGCTTGGTTGGGGCTACGGCCTACGAGCAGTACTTC; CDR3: CASSLVGATAYEQYF
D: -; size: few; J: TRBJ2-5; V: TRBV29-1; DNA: TGCAGTGGTACCAGCGGAGGTGGAGAGACCCAGTACTTC; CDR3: CSGTSGGGETQYF
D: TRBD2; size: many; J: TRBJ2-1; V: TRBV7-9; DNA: TGTGCCAGCAGCTTGACTAGCGGGGAATCCTACAATGAGCAGTTCTTC; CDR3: CASSLTSGESYNEQFF
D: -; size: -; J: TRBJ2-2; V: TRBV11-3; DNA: TGTGCCAGCAGTACCTTGGACACCGGGGAACTGTTTTTT; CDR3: CASSTLDTGELFF
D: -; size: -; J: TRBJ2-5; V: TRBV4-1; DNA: TGCGCCAGCAGCCAAGGGGGAAGCCTTGAGACCCAGTACTTC; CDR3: CASSQGGSLETQYF
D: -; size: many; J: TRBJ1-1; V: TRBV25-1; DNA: TGTGCCAGCAGCCCTAACTTCTTGGCAGGTGGTGTGAACACTGAAGCTTTCTTT; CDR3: CASSPNFLAGGVNTEAFF
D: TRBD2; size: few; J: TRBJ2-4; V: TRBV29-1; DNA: TGCAGGGTTGCGAGGGCGGGAGGAGCCAAAAACATTCAGTGCTTC; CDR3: CRVARAGGAKNIQCF
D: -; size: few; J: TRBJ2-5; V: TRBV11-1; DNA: TGTGCCAACAGCGGAGTCGTACAGGGCCAGTACTTC; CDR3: CANSGVVQGQYF
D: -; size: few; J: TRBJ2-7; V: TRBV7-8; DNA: TGTGCCAGCAGCTTAGCGCTCTCGAAGAGCTCCTACGAGCAGTACTTC; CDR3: CASSLALSKSSYEQYF
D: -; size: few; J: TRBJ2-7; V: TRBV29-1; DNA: TGCAGCGTTGGCAGGTTTGGGAAGCAGTGCTTC; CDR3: CSVGRFGKQCF
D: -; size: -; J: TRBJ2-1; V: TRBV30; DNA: TGTGCTTGTAGTGTCCCAAATGAGCAGTTCTTT; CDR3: CACSVPNEQFF
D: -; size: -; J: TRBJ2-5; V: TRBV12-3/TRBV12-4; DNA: TGTGGCAGCAGCATCAGAGGAGGAGAGACCCAGTGCTTC; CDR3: CGSSIRGGETQCF
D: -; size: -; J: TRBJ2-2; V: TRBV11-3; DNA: TGTACTACCTCCTTGGCGACGAACACCGGGGAGCTGTTTTTT; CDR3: CTTSLATNTGELFF
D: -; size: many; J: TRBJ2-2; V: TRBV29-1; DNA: TGCAGCGTTGGTGTAGGCCCCACCGGGGAGCTGTTTTTT; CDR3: CSVGVGPTGELFF
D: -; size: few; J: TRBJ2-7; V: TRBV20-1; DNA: TGCAGTGCTAGTGAGGGTTACTACGAGCAGTACTTC; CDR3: CSASEGYYEQYF
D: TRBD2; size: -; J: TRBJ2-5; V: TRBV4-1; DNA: TGCGCCAGCAGCCACGTGGTCAGCGGGGGTGAGATCCAGTACTTC; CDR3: CASSHVVSGGEIQYF
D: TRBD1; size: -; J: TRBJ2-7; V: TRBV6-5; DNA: TGCGCCAGCAGATACACGACAGGGCTGGTAGGCGAGCAGTACTTC; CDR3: CASRYTTGLVGEQYF
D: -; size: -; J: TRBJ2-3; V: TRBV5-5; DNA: TGTGCCAGCAGCTGGGGGGCATTGCGGACAGATACGCGGTATTTT; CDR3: CASSWGALRTDTRYF
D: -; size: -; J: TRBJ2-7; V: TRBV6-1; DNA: TGTGCCAGCACTGTGAAGGGATCCTACGAGCAGTACTTC; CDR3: CASTVKGSYEQYF
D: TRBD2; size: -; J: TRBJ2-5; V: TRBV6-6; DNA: TGTGCCAGCAGTGTCGGACTGCGGGAGACCCAGTATTTC; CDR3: CASSVGLRETQYF
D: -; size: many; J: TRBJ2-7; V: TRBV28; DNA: TGTGCCAGCAGTTCGTACAGTTACGAGCAGTACTTC; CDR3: CASSSYSYEQYF
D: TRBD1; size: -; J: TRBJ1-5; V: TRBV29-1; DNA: TGCAGCGTTGGCAGGGACAGCAATCAGCCCCGGCATTTT; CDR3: CSVGRDSNQPRHF
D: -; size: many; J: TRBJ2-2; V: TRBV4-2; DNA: TGTGCCAGCAGCCAAGCCGCGGCTAGCGTTGAGGGGAGCGGGGAGCTGTTTTTT; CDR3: CASSQAAASVEGSGELFF
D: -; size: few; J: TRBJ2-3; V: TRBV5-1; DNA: TGCGCCAGCAGTGGACAACTTAGCACAGATACGCAGTATTTT; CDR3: CASSGQLSTDTQYF
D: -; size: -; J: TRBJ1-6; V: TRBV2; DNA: TGTGCCAGCAGTGCGGAGACGCAGAATTCACCCCTCCACTTT; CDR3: CASSAETQNSPLHF